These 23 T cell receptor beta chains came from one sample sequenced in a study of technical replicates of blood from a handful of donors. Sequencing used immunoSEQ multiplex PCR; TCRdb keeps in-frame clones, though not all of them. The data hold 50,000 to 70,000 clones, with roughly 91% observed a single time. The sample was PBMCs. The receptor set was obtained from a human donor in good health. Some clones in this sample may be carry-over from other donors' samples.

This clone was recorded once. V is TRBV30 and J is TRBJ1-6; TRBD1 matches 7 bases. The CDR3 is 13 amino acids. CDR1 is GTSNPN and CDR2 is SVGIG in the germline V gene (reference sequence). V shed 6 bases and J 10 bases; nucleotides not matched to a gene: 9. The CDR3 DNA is TGTGCCTGCTACCGGGACAGAGACTCACCCCTCCACTTT. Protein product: CACYRDRDSPLHF.

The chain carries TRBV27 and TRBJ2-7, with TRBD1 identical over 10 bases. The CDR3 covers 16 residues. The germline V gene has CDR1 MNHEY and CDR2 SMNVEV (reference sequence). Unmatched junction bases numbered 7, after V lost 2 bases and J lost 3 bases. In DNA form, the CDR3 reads TGTGCCAGCAGTTTAGGGACAGGGGACAGACTCTACGAGCAGTACTTC. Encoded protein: CASSLGTGDRLYEQYF.

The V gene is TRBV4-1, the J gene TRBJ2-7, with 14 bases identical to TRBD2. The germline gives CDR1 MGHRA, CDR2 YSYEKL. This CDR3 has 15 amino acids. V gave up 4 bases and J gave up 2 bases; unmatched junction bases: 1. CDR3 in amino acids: CASSRTSGGPYEQYF. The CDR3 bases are TGCGCCAGCAGCCGGACTAGCGGGGGGCCCTACGAGCAGTACTTC.

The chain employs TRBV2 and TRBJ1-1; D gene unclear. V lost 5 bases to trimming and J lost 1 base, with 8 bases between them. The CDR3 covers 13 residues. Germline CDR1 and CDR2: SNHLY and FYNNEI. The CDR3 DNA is TGTGCCAGCAGTCGCGTTCAGAACACTGAAGCTTTCTTT. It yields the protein CASSRVQNTEAFF.

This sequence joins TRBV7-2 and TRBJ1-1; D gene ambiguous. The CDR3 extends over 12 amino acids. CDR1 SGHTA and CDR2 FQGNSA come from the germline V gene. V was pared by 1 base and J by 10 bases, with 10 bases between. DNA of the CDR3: TGTGCCAGCAGCTTAGATGTCCCGGGAGCTTTCTTT. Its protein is CASSLDVPGAFF.

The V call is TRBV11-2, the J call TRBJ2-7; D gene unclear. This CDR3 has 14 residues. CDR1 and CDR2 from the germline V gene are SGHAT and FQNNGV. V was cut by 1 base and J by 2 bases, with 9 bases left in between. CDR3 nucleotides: TGTGCCAGCAGCTTAGGCGGCCTAACCTACGAGCAGTACTTC. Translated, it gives CASSLGGLTYEQYF.

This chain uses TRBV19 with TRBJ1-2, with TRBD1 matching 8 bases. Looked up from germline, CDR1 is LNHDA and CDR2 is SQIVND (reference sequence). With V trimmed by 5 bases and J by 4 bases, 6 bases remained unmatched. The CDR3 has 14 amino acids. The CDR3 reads CASSSGTGAYGYTF. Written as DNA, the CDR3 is TGTGCCAGTAGTTCCGGGACAGGAGCCTATGGCTACACCTTC.

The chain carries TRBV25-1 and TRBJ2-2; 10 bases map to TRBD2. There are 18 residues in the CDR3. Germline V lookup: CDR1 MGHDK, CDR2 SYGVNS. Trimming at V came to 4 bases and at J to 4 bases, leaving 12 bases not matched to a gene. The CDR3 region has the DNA TGTGCCAGCAGTGCCACTATTCTAGCGGGAGATTTCACCGGGGAGCTGTTTTTT. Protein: CASSATILAGDFTGELFF.

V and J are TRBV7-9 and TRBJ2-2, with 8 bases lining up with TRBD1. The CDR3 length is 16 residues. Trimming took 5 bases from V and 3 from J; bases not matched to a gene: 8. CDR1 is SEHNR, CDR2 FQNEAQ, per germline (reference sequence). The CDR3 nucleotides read TGTGCCAGCAGCCCCGACAGGGGTTTTGACACCGGGGAGCTGTTTTTT. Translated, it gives CASSPDRGFDTGELFF.

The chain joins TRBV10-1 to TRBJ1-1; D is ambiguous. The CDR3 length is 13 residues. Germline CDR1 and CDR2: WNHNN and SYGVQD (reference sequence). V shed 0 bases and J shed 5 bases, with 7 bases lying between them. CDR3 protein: CASSESPNTEAFF. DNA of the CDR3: TGCGCCAGCAGTGAGTCCCCAAATACTGAAGCTTTCTTT.

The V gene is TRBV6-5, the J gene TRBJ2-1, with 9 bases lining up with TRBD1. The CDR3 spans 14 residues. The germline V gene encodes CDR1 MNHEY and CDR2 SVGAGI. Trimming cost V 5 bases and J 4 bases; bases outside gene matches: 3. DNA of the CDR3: TGTGCCAGCAGTACAGGGGGCGCGTACAATGAGCAGTTCTTC. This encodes CASSTGGAYNEQFF.

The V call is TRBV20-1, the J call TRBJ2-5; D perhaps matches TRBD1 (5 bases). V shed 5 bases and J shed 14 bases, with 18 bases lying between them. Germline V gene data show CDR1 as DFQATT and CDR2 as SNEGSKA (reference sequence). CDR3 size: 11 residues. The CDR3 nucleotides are TGCAGTGCTGGCGACAGCACTCCACTTTACTTC. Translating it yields CSAGDSTPLYF.

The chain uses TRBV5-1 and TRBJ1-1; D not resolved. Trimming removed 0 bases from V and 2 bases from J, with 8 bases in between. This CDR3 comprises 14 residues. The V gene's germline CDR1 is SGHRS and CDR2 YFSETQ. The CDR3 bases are TGCGCCAGCAGCTTGGAACAGCTAAACACTGAAGCTTTCTTT. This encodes CASSLEQLNTEAFF.

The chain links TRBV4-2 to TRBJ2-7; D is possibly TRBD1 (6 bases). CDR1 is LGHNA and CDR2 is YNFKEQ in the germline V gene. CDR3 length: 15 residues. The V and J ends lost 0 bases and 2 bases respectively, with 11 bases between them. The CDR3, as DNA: TGTGCCAGCAGCCAAGATTTGGGACAAGCCTACGAGCAGTACTTC. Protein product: CASSQDLGQAYEQYF.

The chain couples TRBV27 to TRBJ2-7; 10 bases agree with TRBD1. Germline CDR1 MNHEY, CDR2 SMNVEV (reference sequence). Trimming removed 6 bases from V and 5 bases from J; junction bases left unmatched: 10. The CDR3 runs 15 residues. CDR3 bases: TGTGCCAGCAGGTCCGTTGACAGGGGGCTAGACGAGCAGTACTTC. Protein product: CASRSVDRGLDEQYF.

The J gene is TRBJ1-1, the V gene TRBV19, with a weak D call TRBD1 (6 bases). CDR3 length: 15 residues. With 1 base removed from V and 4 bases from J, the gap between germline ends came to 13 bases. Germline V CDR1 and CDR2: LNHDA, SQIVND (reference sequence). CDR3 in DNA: TGTGCCAGTAGTATAGGTAGGGGGTATAGCACTGAAGCTTTCTTT. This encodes CASSIGRGYSTEAFF. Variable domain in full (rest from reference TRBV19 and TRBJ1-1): DGGITQSPKYLFRKEGQNVTLSCEQNLNHDAMYWYRQDPGQGLRLIYYSQIVNDFQKGDIAEGYSVSREKKESFPLTVTSAQKNPTAFYLCASSIGRGYSTEAFFGQGTRLTVV.

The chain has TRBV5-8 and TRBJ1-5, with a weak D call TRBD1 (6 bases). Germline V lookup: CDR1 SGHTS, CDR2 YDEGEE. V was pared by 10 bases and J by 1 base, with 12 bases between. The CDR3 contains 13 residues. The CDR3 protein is CAGGGQSNQPQHF. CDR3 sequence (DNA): TGTGCCGGGGGTGGACAGAGCAATCAGCCCCAGCATTTT.

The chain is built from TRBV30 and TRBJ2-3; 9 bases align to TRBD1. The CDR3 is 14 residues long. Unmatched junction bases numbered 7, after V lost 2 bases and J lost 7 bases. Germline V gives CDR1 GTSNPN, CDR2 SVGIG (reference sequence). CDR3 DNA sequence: TGTGCCTGGAGTTCTACAGGGGGCGCGAATACGCAGTATTTT. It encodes CAWSSTGGANTQYF.

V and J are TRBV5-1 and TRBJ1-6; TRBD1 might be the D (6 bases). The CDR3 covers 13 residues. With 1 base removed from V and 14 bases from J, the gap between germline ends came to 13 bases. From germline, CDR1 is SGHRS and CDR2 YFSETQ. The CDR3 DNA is TGCGCCAGCAGCTTGCAACAGGGTCAATCCCTCCACTTT. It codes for CASSLQQGQSLHF.

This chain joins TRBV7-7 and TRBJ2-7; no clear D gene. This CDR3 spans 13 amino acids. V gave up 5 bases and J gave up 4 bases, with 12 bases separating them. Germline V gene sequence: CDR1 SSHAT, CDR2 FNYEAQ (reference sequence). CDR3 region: CASSQWSGYEQYF. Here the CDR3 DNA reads TGTGCCAGCAGCCAATGGTCCGGTTACGAGCAGTACTTC.

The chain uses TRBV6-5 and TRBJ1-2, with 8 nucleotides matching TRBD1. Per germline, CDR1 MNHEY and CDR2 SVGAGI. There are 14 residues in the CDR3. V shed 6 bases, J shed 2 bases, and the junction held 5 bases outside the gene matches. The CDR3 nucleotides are TGTGCCAGCAGCCACAGGACAGGGAACTATGGCTACACCTTC. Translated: CASSHRTGNYGYTF.

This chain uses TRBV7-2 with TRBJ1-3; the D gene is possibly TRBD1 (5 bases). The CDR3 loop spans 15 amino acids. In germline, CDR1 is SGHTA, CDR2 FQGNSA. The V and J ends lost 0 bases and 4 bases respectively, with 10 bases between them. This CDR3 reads CASSLASGRGNTIYF. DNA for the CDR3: TGTGCCAGCAGCTTAGCCTCAGGGAGGGGAAACACCATATATTTT.

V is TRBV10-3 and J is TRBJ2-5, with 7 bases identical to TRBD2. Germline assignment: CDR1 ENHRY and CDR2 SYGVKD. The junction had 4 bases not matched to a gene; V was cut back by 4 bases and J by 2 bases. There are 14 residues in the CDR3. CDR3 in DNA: TGTGCCATCAGTGCACAGCGGGGACAAGAGACCCAGTACTTC. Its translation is CAISAQRGQETQYF.